This is a list of T cell receptor beta chains from one sample in a study of tumor-infiltrating lymphocytes in primary liver carcinoma. Each CDR3 protein is one row after TCRdb ran MiXCR on the multiplex PCR reads. The repertoire consists of about 22,000 distinct CDR3 sequences, with more than 70% occurring once and the leading ten covering 35% to 45%. Sequencing used liver tumor tissue from sampling region 2. These receptors all come from a woman in her twenties or thirties with primary liver carcinoma and hepatitis B virus infection. Both conserved end residues are part of each CDR3. The order of the fields is V gene, clone size, J gene, D gene, CDR3 protein, CDR3 DNA. The D gene is left open where the match is weak. Size is omitted from some rows. Given values are once, few, many or a class for expanded clones.

V: TRBV11-2; size: -; J: TRBJ1-4; D: -; CDR3: CANSPWRGKLFF; DNA: TGTGCCAACAGTCCCTGGCGGGGAAAACTGTTTTTT
V: TRBV10-2; size: -; J: TRBJ2-5; D: -; CDR3: CASSESGPNSGLAVGQETQYF; DNA: TGCGCCAGCAGTGAGTCGGGACCCAATTCCGGATTAGCGGTAGGACAAGAGACTCAGTACTTC
V: TRBV11-2; size: -; J: TRBJ1-1; D: TRBD1; CDR3: CARSARDRGHKRWSNTEAFF; DNA: TGTGCCAGGAGCGCTCGGGACAGGGGGCACAAGAGGTGGAGCAACACTGAAGCTTTCTTT
V: TRBV7-9; size: many; J: TRBJ2-7; D: -; CDR3: CASSLGKGSYEQYF; DNA: TGTGCCAGCAGCTTAGGGAAGGGTTCCTACGAGCAGTACTTC
V: TRBV6-6; size: -; J: TRBJ2-3; D: -; CDR3: CSSNCQTGPRRTDTQYF; DNA: TGTTCCAGCAATTGCCAGACCGGACCTCGACGCACAGATACGCAGTATTTT
V: TRBV12-3/TRBV12-4; size: -; J: TRBJ2-5; D: -; CDR3: CASSSTGGVETQYF; DNA: TGTGCCAGCAGCTCAACAGGGGGGGTAGAGACCCAGTACTTC
V: TRBV5-8; size: -; J: TRBJ2-1; D: TRBD1; CDR3: CTSSLDRVNEQFF; DNA: TGTACGAGCAGCTTGGACAGGGTCAATGAGCAGTTCTTC
V: TRBV5-1; size: -; J: TRBJ2-7; D: -; CDR3: CTSNWDKAYEQYF; DNA: TGCACCAGCAACTGGGACAAGGCCTACGAGCAGTACTTC
V: TRBV28; size: -; J: TRBJ2-5; D: -; CDR3: CASSSRGGSWETRYF; DNA: TGTGCCAGCAGTTCCAGGGGGGGATCATGGGAGACCCGGTACTTC
V: TRBV14; size: medium-sized; J: TRBJ2-1; D: -; CDR3: CASSLAGSYNEQFF; DNA: TGTGCCAGCAGCCTGGCGGGATCCTACAATGAGCAGTTCTTC
V: TRBV5-4; size: large; J: TRBJ2-3; D: -; CDR3: CASSVDGHPPPTDTQYF; DNA: TGTGCCAGCAGCGTAGACGGACACCCTCCACCCACAGATACGCAGTATTTT
V: TRBV5-4; size: -; J: TRBJ2-3; D: -; CDR3: CASGVDGRPPPPDTQYF; DNA: TGTGCCAGCGGCGTAGACGGACGCCCTCCACCCCCAGATACGCAGTATTTT
V: TRBV5-1; size: once; J: TRBJ1-3; D: -; CDR3: CARSITTGTISRNTIYF; DNA: TGTGCCAGGAGCATCACGACCGGGACCATCTCTAGAAACACCATATATTTT
V: TRBV29-1; size: -; J: TRBJ2-1; D: -; CDR3: CSAVAGVSSSEQFF; DNA: TGCAGCGCCGTGGCAGGAGTAAGTTCCAGTGAGCAGTTCTTC
V: TRBV4-3; size: -; J: TRBJ2-7; D: -; CDR3: CTSSQAVTRGHISYEQYF; DNA: TGCACCAGCAGTCAAGCTGTGACGAGGGGTCACATTAGCTACGAGCAGTACTTC
V: TRBV6-1; size: -; J: TRBJ1-5; D: TRBD1; CDR3: CASSPPTGDRRPQHF; DNA: TGTGCCAGCAGTCCCCCTACAGGGGATAGGCGGCCCCAGCATTTT
V: TRBV7-8; size: -; J: TRBJ1-2; D: TRBD1; CDR3: CANSFEGTGGGYCYTF; DNA: TGTGCCAACAGCTTCGAAGGGACAGGGGGTGGTTATTGCTACACCTTC
V: TRBV12-5; size: -; J: TRBJ1-1; D: -; CDR3: CASGMDTEASF; DNA: TGTGCTAGTGGGATGGATACTGAAGCTTCCTTT
V: TRBV5-1; size: many; J: TRBJ1-1; D: TRBD1; CDR3: CASSQKTGGGGNTEAFF; DNA: TGCGCCAGCAGCCAGAAGACAGGGGGCGGAGGTAACACTGAAGCTTTCTTT
V: TRBV4-3; size: -; J: TRBJ2-7; D: TRBD2; CDR3: CASSQAVTGGHISHEHYF; DNA: TGCGCCAGCAGCCAAGCTGTGACGGGGGGTCACATTAGCCACGAGCACTATTTC
V: TRBV11-3; size: many; J: TRBJ2-3; D: -; CDR3: CASSFRTSTDTQYF; DNA: TGTGCCAGCAGCTTCAGGACTAGCACAGATACGCAGTATTTT
V: TRBV10-3; size: -; J: TRBJ2-1; D: -; CDR3: CAINPTATRDEQFF; DNA: TGTGCCATTAATCCCACGGCGACCCGGGATGAGCAATTCTTC
V: TRBV20-1; size: once; J: TRBJ2-4; D: -; CDR3: CGASGQNGAFDKNVQYF; DNA: TGCGGTGCTAGTGGCCAGAACGGTGCATTCGACAAAAACGTTCAGTACTTC
V: TRBV6-6; size: -; J: TRBJ2-7; D: TRBD1; CDR3: CVSHRDSAYEQYF; DNA: TGTGTCAGCCACCGGGACAGCGCCTACGAGCAGTACTTC
V: TRBV11-3; size: -; J: TRBJ2-1; D: TRBD2; CDR3: CASTRLAGGGYKQLF; DNA: TGTGCCAGCACCCGACTAGCGGGTGGGGGGTATAAGCAGCTCTTC
V: TRBV4-3; size: -; J: TRBJ2-7; D: -; CDR3: CVSTQDIHGLPYEQYF; DNA: TGCGTCAGCACCCAAGATATACACGGTCTCCCCTACGAGCAGTACTTC
V: TRBV12-3/TRBV12-4; size: -; J: TRBJ2-1; D: -; CDR3: CTSTLLAGVHNEQFF; DNA: TGTACCAGCACCCTACTAGCTGGGGTTCACAATGAGCAGTTCTTC
V: TRBV20-1; size: few; J: TRBJ1-5; D: -; CDR3: CSALGPEERHF; DNA: TGCAGTGCCCTGGGACCCGAGGAACGGCATTTT
V: TRBV10-3; size: medium-sized; J: TRBJ1-5; D: -; CDR3: CAISESSNQPQHF; DNA: TGTGCCATCAGTGAGTCTAGCAATCAGCCCCAGCATTTT
V: TRBV11-2; size: -; J: TRBJ1-1; D: TRBD1; CDR3: CASSVRDRGRMRRSNTEAFF; DNA: TGTGCCAGCAGTGTTCGGGACAGGGGGCGCATGAGGAGGAGTAACACTGAAGCTTTCTTT
V: TRBV11-2; size: -; J: TRBJ1-4; D: -; CDR3: CDSSLFQRSTNEKLFF; DNA: TGTGACAGCAGCTTGTTTCAGAGGTCAACTAATGAAAAACTGTTTTTT
V: TRBV29-1; size: hyperexpanded; J: TRBJ2-1; D: -; CDR3: CSALRDYNEQFF; DNA: TGCAGCGCCCTAAGGGACTACAATGAGCAGTTCTTC
V: TRBV11-2; size: once; J: TRBJ2-3; D: TRBD2; CDR3: CASSSGKGRAETQYF; DNA: TGTGCCAGCAGCTCAGGAAAAGGGAGGGCAGAAACGCAGTATTTT